This T cell receptor beta chain originates from a study of T-cell reconstitution after alpha-beta-depleted transplantation in children. The CDR3 covers 15 residues. The V segment lost 5 bases and the J segment 7 bases; nucleotides outside the gene matches: 5. This clonotype occurred many times. The antigen remains undetermined. As it was prepared, the TCRbeta library received unique molecular identifiers. In TCRdb, the PCR reads were re-called with MiXCR into one record per CDR3 protein. The data hold 490,000 or so distinct CDR3 sequences, with under 12% observed a single time. The study, taken as a whole, reports: Several hundred graft clones that had expanded were reportedly the source of alpha-beta T cells about two months after transplant. By one year post-transplant, T-cell counts and diversity largely arose from T cells that were newly produced.

The starting material was PBMCs, obtained before TCRalphabeta/CD19-depleted stem cell transplant. This sequence joins TRBV12-3 or TRBV12-4 and TRBJ2-1; 13 bases fit TRBD2. This TCR derives from a child aged 2 to 15 with inherited bone marrow failure, due to receive a stem cell transplant. CDR3 in amino acids: CASSPGLAGVNEQFF. The CDR3 DNA follows: TGTGCCAGCAGTCCAGGACTAGCGGGAGTGAATGAGCAGTTCTTC.